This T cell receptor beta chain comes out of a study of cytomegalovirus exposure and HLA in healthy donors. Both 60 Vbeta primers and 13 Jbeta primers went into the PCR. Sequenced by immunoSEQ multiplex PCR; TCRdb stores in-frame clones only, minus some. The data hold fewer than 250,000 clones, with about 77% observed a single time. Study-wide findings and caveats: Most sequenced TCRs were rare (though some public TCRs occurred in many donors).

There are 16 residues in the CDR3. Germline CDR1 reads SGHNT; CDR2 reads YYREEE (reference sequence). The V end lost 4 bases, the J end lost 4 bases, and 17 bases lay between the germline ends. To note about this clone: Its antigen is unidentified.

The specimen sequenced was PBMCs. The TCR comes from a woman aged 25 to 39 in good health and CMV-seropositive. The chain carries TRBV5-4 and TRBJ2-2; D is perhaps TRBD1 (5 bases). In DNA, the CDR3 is TGTGCCAGCAGCCCCCTGGCAGGGTCGGGCACCGGGGAGCTGTTTTTT. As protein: CASSPLAGSGTGELFF.